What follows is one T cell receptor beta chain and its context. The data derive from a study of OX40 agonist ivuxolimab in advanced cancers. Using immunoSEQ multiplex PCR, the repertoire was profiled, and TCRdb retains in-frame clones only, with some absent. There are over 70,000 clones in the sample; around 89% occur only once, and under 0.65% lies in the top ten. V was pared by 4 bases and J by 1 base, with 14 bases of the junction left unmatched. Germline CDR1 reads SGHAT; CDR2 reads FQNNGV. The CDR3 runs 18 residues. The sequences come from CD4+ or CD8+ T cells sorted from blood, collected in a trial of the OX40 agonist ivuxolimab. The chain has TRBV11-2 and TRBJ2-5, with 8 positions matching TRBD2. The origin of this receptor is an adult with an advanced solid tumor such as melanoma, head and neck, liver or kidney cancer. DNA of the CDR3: TGTGCCAGCAGCTCCTTCAATCTAGCGGGCCGAATCCAAGAGACCCAGTACTTC. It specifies CASSSFNLAGRIQETQYF.